This TCR beta chain derives from a study of blood T cell repertoires in COVID-19. Looking at the study overall: Some COVID-19 samples were acute and others convalescent; all came from the United States, Italy and Spain. In each case, the material was cDNA or gDNA derived from T cells, B-cell-depleted T cells, or PBMCs.

Deletions cut 1 base from V and 4 bases from J, with 13 bases between. The CDR3 spans 15 residues. From germline, CDR1 is LGHDT and CDR2 YNNKEL (reference sequence). In the study's own analysis: Nucleated cell counts were estimated from reference gene primer amplification. Repertoires were generated with immunoSEQ multiplex PCR, while TCRdb's copy carries only in-frame clones and drops some. V, J and clone size were drawn from that table, and D and trimming were deduced from the DNA. The top ten hold 25% to 30% of the sample, which has roughly 25,000 clones, more than 75% seen once. The chain couples TRBV3-1 (or the pseudogene TRBV3-2) to TRBJ2-5; D may be TRBD2 (6 bases). Sequenced sample: peripheral blood. The source of this sequence is a human donor with active COVID-19. The donor label of this sample is uncertain. CDR3 sequence reads: CASSQGLVGRETQYF. In DNA, the CDR3 is TGTGCCAGCAGCCAAGGACTAGTTGGGCGAGAGACCCAGTACTTC.